Here is one T cell receptor beta chain with its context. The data are from a study of blood T cell repertoires in COVID-19. Study-wide background: Whether acute or convalescent, the COVID-19 samples came from the United States, Italy and Spain. PBMCs, B-cell-depleted T cells, or T cells provided the cDNA or gDNA that made up the material.

Enrollment of patients from Seattle took place during active infection, with longitudinal follow-up. V was pared by 7 bases and J by 3 bases, with 10 bases between. This CDR3 spans 12 amino acids. The germline gives CDR1 MNHEY, CDR2 SVGAGI. Study processing details: Quantification of nucleated cells was approximated via reference gene primer amplification. Clones were read by immunoSEQ multiplex PCR, and TCRdb kept only the in-frame ones, dropping some. Clone size and the V and J calls come from that table; the DNA yielded D and trimming. The data hold 500,000 to 600,000 clones, with about 88% observed a single time.

Sample: peripheral blood. The chain carries TRBV6-5 and TRBJ2-7; a weak D match, TRBD2 (7 bases). The receptor was derived from a woman aged 45-65 years with COVID-19, enrolled during active disease. CDR3 in DNA: TGTGCCAGCAAGAGGGGGGGCTACGAGCAGTACTTC. Protein: CASKRGGYEQYF.